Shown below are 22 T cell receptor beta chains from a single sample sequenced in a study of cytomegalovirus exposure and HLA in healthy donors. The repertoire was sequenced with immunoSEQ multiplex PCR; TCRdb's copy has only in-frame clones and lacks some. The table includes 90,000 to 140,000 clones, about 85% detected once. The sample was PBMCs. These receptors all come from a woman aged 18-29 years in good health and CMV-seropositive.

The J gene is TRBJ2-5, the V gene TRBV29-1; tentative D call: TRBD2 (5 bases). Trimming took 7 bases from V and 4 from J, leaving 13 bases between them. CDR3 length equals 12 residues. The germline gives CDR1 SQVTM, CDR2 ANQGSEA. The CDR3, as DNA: TGCAGCGCACACGTGGGAGTAGAGACCCAGTACTTC. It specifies CSAHVGVETQYF. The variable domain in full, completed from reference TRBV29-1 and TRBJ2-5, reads SAVISQKPSRDICQRGTSLTIQCQVDSQVTMMFWYRQQPGQSLTLIATANQGSEATYESGFVIDKFPISRPNLTFSTLTVSNMSPEDSSIYLCSAHVGVETQYFGPGTRLLVL.

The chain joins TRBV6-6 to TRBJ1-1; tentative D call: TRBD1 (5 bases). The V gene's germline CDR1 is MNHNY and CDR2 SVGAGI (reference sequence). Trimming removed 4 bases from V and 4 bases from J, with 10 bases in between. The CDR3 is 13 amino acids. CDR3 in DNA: TGTGCCAGCAGTTCCTCGGGGGGCACTGAAGCTTTCTTT. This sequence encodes CASSSSGGTEAFF.

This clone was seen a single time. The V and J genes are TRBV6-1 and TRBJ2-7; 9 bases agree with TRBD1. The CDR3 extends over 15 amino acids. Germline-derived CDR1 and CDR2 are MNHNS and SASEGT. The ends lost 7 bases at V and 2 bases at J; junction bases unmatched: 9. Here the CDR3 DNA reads TGTGCCAGCACCTATGACAGGGGGTCGGCCTACGAGCAGTACTTC. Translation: CASTYDRGSAYEQYF.

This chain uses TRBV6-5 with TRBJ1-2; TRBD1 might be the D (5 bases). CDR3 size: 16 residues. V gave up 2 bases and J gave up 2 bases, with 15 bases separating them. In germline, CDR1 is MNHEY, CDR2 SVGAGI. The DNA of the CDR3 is TGTGCCAGCAGTTACATTACGGCGGAGGGGAACTATGGCTACACCTTC. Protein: CASSYITAEGNYGYTF.

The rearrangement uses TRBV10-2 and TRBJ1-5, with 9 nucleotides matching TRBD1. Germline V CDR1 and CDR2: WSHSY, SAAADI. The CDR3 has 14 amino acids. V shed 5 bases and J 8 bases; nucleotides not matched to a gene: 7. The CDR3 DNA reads TGCGCCAGCAGTAAGGGACAGGGAATTGAGCCCCAGCATTTT. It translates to CASSKGQGIEPQHF.

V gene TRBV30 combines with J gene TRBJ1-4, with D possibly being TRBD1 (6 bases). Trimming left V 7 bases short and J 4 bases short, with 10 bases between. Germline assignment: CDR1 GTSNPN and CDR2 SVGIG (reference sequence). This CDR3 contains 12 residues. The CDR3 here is CAYRTDNEKLFF. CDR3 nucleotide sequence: TGTGCCTACCGGACAGATAATGAAAAACTGTTTTTT. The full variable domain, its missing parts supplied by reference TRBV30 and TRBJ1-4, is SQTIHQWPATLVQPVGSPLSLECTVEGTSNPNLYWYRQAAGRGLQLLFYSVGIGQISSEVPQNLSASRPQDRQFILSSKKLLLSDSGFYLCAYRTDNEKLFFGSGTQLSVL.

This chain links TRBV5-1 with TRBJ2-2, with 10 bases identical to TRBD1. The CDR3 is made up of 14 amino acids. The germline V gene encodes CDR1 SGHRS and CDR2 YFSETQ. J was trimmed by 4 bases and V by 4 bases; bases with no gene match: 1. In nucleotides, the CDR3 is TGCGCCAGCAGCCGGGACAGGGGCACCGGGGAGCTGTTTTTT. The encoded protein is CASSRDRGTGELFF. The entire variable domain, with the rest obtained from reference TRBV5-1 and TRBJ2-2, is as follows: KAGVTQTPRYLIKTRGQQVTLSCSPISGHRSVSWYQQTPGQGLQFLFEYFSETQRNKGNFPGRFSGRQFSNSRSEMNVSTLELGDSALYLCASSRDRGTGELFFGEGSRLTVL.

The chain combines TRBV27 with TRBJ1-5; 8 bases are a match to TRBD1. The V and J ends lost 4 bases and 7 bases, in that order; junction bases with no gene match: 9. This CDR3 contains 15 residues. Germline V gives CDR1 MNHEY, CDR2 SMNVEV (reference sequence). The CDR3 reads CASSSQARGRQPQHF. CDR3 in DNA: TGTGCCAGCAGTTCCCAAGCCAGGGGGCGGCAGCCCCAGCATTTT.

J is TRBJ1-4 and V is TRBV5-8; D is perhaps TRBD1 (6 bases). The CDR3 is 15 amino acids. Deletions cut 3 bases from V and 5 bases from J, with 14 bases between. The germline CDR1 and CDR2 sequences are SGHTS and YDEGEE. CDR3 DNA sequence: TGTGCCAGCAGCTGGACAGACGAGACCAATGAAAAACTGTTTTTT. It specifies CASSWTDETNEKLFF. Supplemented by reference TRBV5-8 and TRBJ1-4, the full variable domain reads EAGVTQSPTHLIKTRGQQATLRCSPISGHTSVYWYQQALGLGLQFLLWYDEGEERNRGNFPPRFSGRQFPNYSSELNVNALELEDSALYLCASSWTDETNEKLFFGSGTQLSVL.

DNA for the CDR3: TGCGCCAGCAGCTCCGGACCGGGGTCCTACAATGAGCAGTTCTTC. Amino acid sequence: CASSSGPGSYNEQFF. This sequence joins TRBV5-1 and TRBJ2-1, with D tentatively TRBD2 (5 bases). CDR3 size: 15 residues. Germline assignment: CDR1 SGHRS and CDR2 YFSETQ. Trimming removed 3 bases from V and 1 base from J, with 11 bases in between.

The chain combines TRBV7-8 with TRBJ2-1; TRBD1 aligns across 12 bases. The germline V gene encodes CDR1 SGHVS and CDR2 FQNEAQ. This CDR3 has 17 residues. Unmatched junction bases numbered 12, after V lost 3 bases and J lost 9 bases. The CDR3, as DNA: TGTGCCAGCAGCTTGGGTCGGGGACAGGGGGCTAGTGGTGAGCAGTTCTTC. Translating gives CASSLGRGQGASGEQFF.

CDR3 amino acids: CSARSFRSNEQFF. CDR3 nucleotides: TGCAGCGCCCGGAGTTTTCGGAGCAATGAGCAGTTCTTC. The chain has TRBV29-1 and TRBJ2-1, with D uncertain. The CDR3 is 13 amino acids. Trimming left V 7 bases short and J 6 bases short, with 16 bases between. Germline V gene sequence: CDR1 SQVTM, CDR2 ANQGSEA.

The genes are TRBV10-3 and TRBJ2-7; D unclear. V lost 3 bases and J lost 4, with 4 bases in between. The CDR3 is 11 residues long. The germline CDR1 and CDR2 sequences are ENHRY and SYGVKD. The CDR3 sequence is CAISDGYEQYF. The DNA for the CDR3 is TGTGCCATCAGTGACGGGTACGAGCAGTACTTC.

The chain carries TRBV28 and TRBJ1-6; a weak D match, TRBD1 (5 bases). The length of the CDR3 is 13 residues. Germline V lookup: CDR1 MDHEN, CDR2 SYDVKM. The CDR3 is CAGRGSYNSPLHF. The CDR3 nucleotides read TGTGCGGGGCGGGGCTCCTATAATTCACCCCTCCACTTT.

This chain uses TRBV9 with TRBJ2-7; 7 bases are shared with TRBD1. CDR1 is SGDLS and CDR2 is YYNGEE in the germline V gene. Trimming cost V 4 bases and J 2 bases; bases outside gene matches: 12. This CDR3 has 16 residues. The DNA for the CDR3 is TGTGCCAGCAGCCTAGGGGGCCAACAAGCAGCCTACGAGCAGTACTTC. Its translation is CASSLGGQQAAYEQYF.

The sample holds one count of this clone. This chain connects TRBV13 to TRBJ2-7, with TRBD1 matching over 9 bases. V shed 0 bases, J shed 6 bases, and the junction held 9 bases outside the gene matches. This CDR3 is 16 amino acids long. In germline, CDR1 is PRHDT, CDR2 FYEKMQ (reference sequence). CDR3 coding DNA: TGTGCCAGCAGCTTAGGCCACGGACAGGGGTACGTCGAGCAGTACTTC. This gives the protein CASSLGHGQGYVEQYF.

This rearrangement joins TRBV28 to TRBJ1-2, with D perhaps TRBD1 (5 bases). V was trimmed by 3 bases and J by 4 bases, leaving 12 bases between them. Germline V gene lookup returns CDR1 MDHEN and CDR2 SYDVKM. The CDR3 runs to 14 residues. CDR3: CASSLTAFPYGYTF. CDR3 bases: TGTGCCAGCAGTTTGACAGCTTTCCCCTATGGCTACACCTTC.

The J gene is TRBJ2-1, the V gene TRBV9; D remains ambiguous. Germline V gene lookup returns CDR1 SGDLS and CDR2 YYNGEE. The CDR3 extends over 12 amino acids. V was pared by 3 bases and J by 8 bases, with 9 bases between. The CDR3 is CASSAITDEQFF. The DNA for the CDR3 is TGTGCCAGCAGCGCCATAACAGATGAGCAGTTCTTC.

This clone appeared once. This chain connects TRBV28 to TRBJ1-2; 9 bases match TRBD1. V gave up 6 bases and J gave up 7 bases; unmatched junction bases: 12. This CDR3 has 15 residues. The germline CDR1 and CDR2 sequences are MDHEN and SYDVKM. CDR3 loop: CASSPSTGGESGYTF. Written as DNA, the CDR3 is TGTGCCAGCAGCCCCTCGACAGGGGGGGAAAGTGGCTACACCTTC.

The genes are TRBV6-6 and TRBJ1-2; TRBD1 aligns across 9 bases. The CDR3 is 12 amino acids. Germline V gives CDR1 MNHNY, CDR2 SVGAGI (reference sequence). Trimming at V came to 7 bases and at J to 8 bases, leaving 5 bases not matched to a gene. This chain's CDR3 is CASTRQGGGYTF. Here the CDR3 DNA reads TGTGCCAGCACCCGACAGGGGGGAGGCTACACCTTC.

The CDR3 sequence is CAITGGTGEYGYTF. CDR3 nucleotide sequence: TGTGCCATCACGGGCGGAACAGGGGAATATGGCTACACCTTC. The chain is built from TRBV10-3 and TRBJ1-2, with 7 nucleotides matching TRBD1. The germline V gene has CDR1 ENHRY and CDR2 SYGVKD. Trimming removed 7 bases from V and 5 bases from J; junction bases left unmatched: 10. The CDR3 has 14 residues.

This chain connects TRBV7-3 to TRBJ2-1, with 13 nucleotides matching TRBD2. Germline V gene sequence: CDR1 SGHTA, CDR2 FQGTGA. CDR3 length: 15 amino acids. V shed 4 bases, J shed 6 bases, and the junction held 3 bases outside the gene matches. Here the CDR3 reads CASSSGLAGANEQFF. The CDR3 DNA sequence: TGTGCCAGCAGCTCCGGACTAGCGGGAGCCAATGAGCAGTTCTTC. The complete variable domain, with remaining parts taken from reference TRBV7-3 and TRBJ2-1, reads GAGVSQTPSNKVTEKGKYVELRCDPISGHTALYWYRQSLGQGPEFLIYFQGTGAADDSGLPNDRFFAVRPEGSVSTLKIQRTERGDSAVYLCASSSGLAGANEQFFGPGTRLTVL.